The 31 T cell receptor beta chains below were found in one sample sequenced in a study of blood T cell repertoires in COVID-19. Clones were read by immunoSEQ multiplex PCR, and TCRdb kept only the in-frame ones, dropping some. There are around 120,000 clones in the sample; 70% to 80% occur only once, and approximately 3.9% lies in the top ten. Material for sequencing was peripheral blood. The receptor source for this set is a woman of 80 years or more with acute or convalescent COVID-19.

The sample holds one count of this clone. The chain employs TRBV2 and TRBJ1-2; tentatively, D is TRBD1 (5 bases). V was pared by 2 bases and J by 6 bases, with 10 bases between. The CDR3 contains 13 residues. Germline V lookup: CDR1 SNHLY, CDR2 FYNNEI. CDR3 DNA: TGTGCCAGCAGTGAAATGGGGGGGAATGGCTACACCTTC. It codes for CASSEMGGNGYTF.

This clone was seen a few times. The genes are TRBV7-2 and TRBJ1-6; TRBD1 aligns across 8 bases. The junction had 7 bases not matched to a gene; V was cut back by 5 bases and J by 10 bases. Germline V gene data show CDR1 as SGHTA and CDR2 as FQGNSA. The CDR3 is 14 amino acids. The CDR3 region has the DNA TGTGCCAGCAGCAGCCCAGGGGGCGAATCACCCCTCCACTTT. This codes for CASSSPGGESPLHF.

The rearrangement joins TRBV6-2 or TRBV6-3 to TRBJ2-7, with a tentative D call TRBD2 (5 bases). The germline V gene has CDR1 MNHEY and CDR2 SVGEGT. The CDR3 has 16 residues. The V end was cut by 1 base, the J end by 5 bases, with 18 bases between. CDR3 DNA: TGTGCCAGCAGTTACTTTGGGCCTAGCTTCGGCGACGAGCAGTACTTC. This translates into CASSYFGPSFGDEQYF.

This chain joins TRBV6-2 or TRBV6-3 and TRBJ2-1; D perhaps matches TRBD2 (6 bases). Germline CDR1 and CDR2: MNHEY and SVGEGT. V lost 3 bases and J lost 12, with 21 bases in between. This CDR3 contains 15 residues. The CDR3: CASSYVGAGPRGQFF. The CDR3 nucleotides read TGTGCCAGCAGTTATGTTGGGGCGGGGCCCCGAGGGCAGTTCTTC.

This chain joins TRBV27 and TRBJ1-5; a weak D match, TRBD1 (6 bases). This CDR3 region has 15 residues. Germline V gives CDR1 MNHEY, CDR2 SMNVEV (reference sequence). V lost 0 bases to trimming and J lost 1 base, with 7 bases between them. The chain's CDR3 is CASSLSRGSNQPQHF. The DNA of the CDR3 is TGTGCCAGCAGTTTATCTAGGGGGAGCAATCAGCCCCAGCATTTT.

In its sample, this clone was seen a few times. The chain links TRBV28 to TRBJ1-6; TRBD1 matches at 8 bases. The CDR3 spans 14 residues. V shed 7 bases and J 11 bases; nucleotides not matched to a gene: 10. Germline V gene sequence: CDR1 MDHEN, CDR2 SYDVKM. The CDR3 coding sequence is TGTGCCAGCAATCGGGGGAACAGGGGGACACCCCTCCACTTT. Its translation is CASNRGNRGTPLHF.

This chain joins TRBV9 and TRBJ2-7; 7 nucleotides line up with TRBD1. This CDR3 has 15 residues. Per germline, CDR1 SGDLS and CDR2 YYNGEE. V lost 4 bases and J lost 3; bases outside the gene matches: 10. This chain's CDR3 is CASSPSPGQHYEQYF. Written as DNA, the CDR3 is TGTGCCAGCAGCCCGTCCCCGGGACAGCACTACGAGCAGTACTTC. Variable domain in full (rest from reference TRBV9 and TRBJ2-7): DSGVTQTPKHLITATGQRVTLRCSPRSGDLSVYWYQQSLDQGLQFLIQYYNGEERAKGNILERFSAQQFPDLHSELNLSSLELGDSALYFCASSPSPGQHYEQYFGPGTRLTVT.

This clone showed up just once. The V gene is TRBV6-2 or TRBV6-3, the J gene TRBJ1-1; 8 nucleotides align to TRBD1. J lost 5 bases, V lost 0 bases, and 11 bases had no gene match. The CDR3 runs 17 residues. CDR1 is MNHEY, CDR2 SVGEGT, per germline. CDR3 region: CASSYSGRGRIGTEAFF. CDR3 nucleotides: TGTGCCAGCAGTTACTCGGGCAGGGGGCGAATAGGGACTGAAGCTTTCTTT.

The chain has TRBV28 and TRBJ2-1, with D tentatively TRBD1 (7 bases). V lost 2 bases and J 10 bases, leaving 18 bases between the germline ends. The CDR3 length is 15 residues. The V gene's germline CDR1 is MDHEN and CDR2 SYDVKM. The CDR3, as DNA: TGTGCCAGCAGTTTAGATTGGCGGGACAGTGCCGAGCAGTTCTTC. It codes for CASSLDWRDSAEQFF.

V is TRBV19 and J is TRBJ1-4, with 7 bases aligning to TRBD1. The CDR3 is made up of 19 amino acids. V was clipped by 5 bases and J by 8 bases; unmatched bases: 23. The germline gives CDR1 LNHDA, CDR2 SQIVND (reference sequence). The CDR3 protein is CASSRPQGRMRAGTEKLFF. In nucleotides, the CDR3 is TGTGCCAGTAGTCGGCCACAGGGGAGGATGAGGGCCGGTACAGAAAAACTGTTTTTT.

As DNA, the CDR3 is TGCAGCGTTGGGGGTGTTGGGAGCTCCTACGAGCAGTACTTC. Its translation: CSVGGVGSSYEQYF. The chain couples TRBV29-1 to TRBJ2-7; weak D call: TRBD2 (5 bases). The CDR3 is 14 residues long. V gave up 4 bases and J gave up 0 bases, with 13 bases separating them. The germline V gene encodes CDR1 SQVTM and CDR2 ANQGSEA.

This clone was counted between two and nine times. The genes are TRBV14 and TRBJ2-7, with 9 bases identical to TRBD2. Per the germline V gene, CDR1 is SGHDN and CDR2 is FVKESK. This CDR3 region has 13 residues. J was trimmed by 3 bases and V by 4 bases; bases with no gene match: 1. As DNA, the CDR3 is TGTGCCAGCAGCCGCGGGGGGGGCTACGAGCAGTACTTC. Encoded protein: CASSRGGGYEQYF.

This clone was counted a few times. CDR3 in amino acids: CASSLGAYRPDSNEKLFF. The CDR3 coding sequence is TGCGCCAGCAGCTTGGGGGCTTACCGACCTGATTCTAATGAAAAACTGTTTTTT. This chain uses TRBV5-1 with TRBJ1-4, with D unresolved. The germline V gene has CDR1 SGHRS and CDR2 YFSETQ. This CDR3 region has 18 residues. V was pared by 0 bases and J by 3 bases, with 18 bases between. The full variable domain, in which reference TRBV5-1 and TRBJ1-4 provide the parts outside the CDR3, is KAGVTQTPRYLIKTRGQQVTLSCSPISGHRSVSWYQQTPGQGLQFLFEYFSETQRNKGNFPGRFSGRQFSNSRSEMNVSTLELGDSALYLCASSLGAYRPDSNEKLFFGSGTQLSVL.

Written as DNA, the CDR3 is TGTGCCACCAGTGACTTCACAGATACGCAGTATTTT. Protein sequence: CATSDFTDTQYF. The V gene is TRBV24-1, the J gene TRBJ2-3, with unresolved D. CDR1 KGHDR and CDR2 SFDVKD come from the germline V gene. Trimming pared 4 bases from V and 2 bases from J, leaving 3 bases between. CDR3 length: 12 amino acids.

The chain has TRBV4-1 and TRBJ2-1; possibly TRBD2 for D (5 bases). The V gene's germline CDR1 is MGHRA and CDR2 YSYEKL. V lost 0 bases, J lost 10 bases, and 25 bases lay in between. CDR3 size: 18 residues. CDR3 region: CASSQDDWNRRTGKEQFF. The CDR3 nucleotides are TGCGCCAGCAGCCAAGATGATTGGAACAGAAGGACGGGAAAGGAGCAGTTCTTC.

The chain carries TRBV5-6 and TRBJ2-1; unclear D gene. CDR3 size: 16 residues. The germline CDR1 and CDR2 sequences are SGHDT and YYEEEE. Trimming shortened V by 1 base and J by 7 bases, and 18 bases separated the two germline ends. This chain's CDR3 is CASSLKVLQASNEQFF. The CDR3 region has the DNA TGTGCCAGCAGCTTGAAGGTACTCCAGGCTTCGAATGAGCAGTTCTTC.

The V and J genes are TRBV2 and TRBJ1-1, with D maybe TRBD1 (6 bases). CDR1 is SNHLY, CDR2 FYNNEI, per germline. V was trimmed by 6 bases and J by 3 bases, leaving 14 bases between them. CDR3 length: 14 residues. DNA of the CDR3: TGTGCCAGCAGGCCTAGACAGGAGGACACTGAAGCTTTCTTT. Translating gives CASRPRQEDTEAFF.

The J gene is TRBJ1-5, the V gene TRBV30, with D perhaps matching TRBD1 (5 bases). Germline lookup yields CDR1 GTSNPN and CDR2 SVGIG (reference sequence). The V end was cut by 2 bases, the J end by 1 base, with 9 bases between. The length of the CDR3 is 14 residues. CDR3 residues: CAWSSGNSNQPQHF. The CDR3 nucleotides are TGTGCCTGGAGTTCAGGGAACAGCAATCAGCCCCAGCATTTT.

The chain links TRBV7-8 to TRBJ2-1; D possibly corresponds to TRBD2 (6 bases). Per the germline V gene, CDR1 is SGHVS and CDR2 is FQNEAQ. There are 15 residues in the CDR3. Trimming cost V 4 bases and J 4 bases, with 14 bases left between them. The chain's CDR3 is CASSYGGGVYNEQFF. CDR3 in DNA: TGTGCCAGCAGCTACGGCGGCGGGGTGTACAATGAGCAGTTCTTC.

This clone was detected a few times. V gene TRBV14 combines with J gene TRBJ2-2; 7 positions match TRBD2. V was clipped by 0 bases and J by 0 bases; unmatched bases: 10. Germline CDR1 reads SGHDN; CDR2 reads FVKESK. The CDR3 extends over 19 amino acids. The CDR3 DNA reads TGTGCCAGCAGCCAAGAGTGGGCTAGCGGAGTGGCGAACACCGGGGAGCTGTTTTTT. Translation: CASSQEWASGVANTGELFF.

The chain has TRBV11-2 and TRBJ1-2; 7 bases align to TRBD1. CDR1 and CDR2 from the germline V gene are SGHAT and FQNNGV. The CDR3 runs to 13 residues. The V and J ends lost 2 bases and 3 bases, in that order; junction bases with no gene match: 0. In DNA, the CDR3 is TGTGCCAGCAGCTTACAGGGGGACTATGGCTACACCTTC. It yields the protein CASSLQGDYGYTF.

The chain joins TRBV4-3 to TRBJ1-2; D unresolved. V was pared by 4 bases and J by 0 bases, with 12 bases between. Per the germline V gene, CDR1 is LGHNA and CDR2 is YSLEER. This CDR3 comprises 15 residues. The CDR3 reads CASSRSGTPNYGYTF. The CDR3 DNA reads as TGCGCCAGCAGCCGCTCAGGCACTCCTAACTATGGCTACACCTTC.

The rearrangement links TRBV7-3 to TRBJ2-3; TRBD2 matches at 13 bases. The CDR3 totals 15 residues. The germline V gene encodes CDR1 SGHTA and CDR2 FQGTGA. V was clipped by 5 bases and J by 4 bases; unmatched bases: 3. The CDR3 region is CASSQGLAGADTQYF. CDR3 sequence (DNA): TGTGCCAGCAGCCAAGGACTAGCGGGAGCAGATACGCAGTATTTT.

J is TRBJ2-7 and V is TRBV5-1, with TRBD1 as a possible D gene (5 bases). Looked up from germline, CDR1 is SGHRS and CDR2 is YFSETQ. Trimming removed 2 bases at V and 1 base at J, with 16 bases between. The CDR3 runs to 16 residues. This CDR3 is CASSLATGLGSYEQYF. CDR3 DNA: TGCGCCAGCAGCTTAGCCACAGGCCTAGGATCCTACGAGCAGTACTTC. Combining the CDR3 with reference TRBV5-1 and TRBJ2-7 gives the whole variable domain KAGVTQTPRYLIKTRGQQVTLSCSPISGHRSVSWYQQTPGQGLQFLFEYFSETQRNKGNFPGRFSGRQFSNSRSEMNVSTLELGDSALYLCASSLATGLGSYEQYFGPGTRLTVT.

The rearrangement joins TRBV4-3 to TRBJ1-1; D gene ambiguous. The V gene's germline CDR1 is LGHNA and CDR2 YSLEER. The V gene lost 0 bases and the J gene lost 0 bases, with 8 bases spanning the gap. This CDR3 comprises 15 residues. CDR3 sequence: CASSQDTALNTEAFF. The DNA for the CDR3 is TGCGCCAGCAGCCAAGATACAGCATTGAACACTGAAGCTTTCTTT.

A note on this clone: Other DNA sequences in the same sample also yield this CDR3. The chain recombines TRBV2 with TRBJ2-2; weak D call: TRBD1 (5 bases). The V and J ends lost 2 bases and 2 bases respectively, with 9 bases between them. The length of the CDR3 is 15 residues. In germline, CDR1 is SNHLY, CDR2 FYNNEI. CDR3 DNA sequence: TGTGCCAGCAGTGAACAGGGCCCCAACACCGGGGAGCTGTTTTTT. Protein product: CASSEQGPNTGELFF.

The chain links TRBV19 to TRBJ1-1; D is undetermined. This CDR3 is built from 16 residues. V shed 7 bases and J shed 2 bases, with 20 bases lying between them. Germline V gives CDR1 LNHDA, CDR2 SQIVND (reference sequence). The CDR3 coding sequence is TGTGCCAGTACCCCTGCACTTGGGCAGGATAACACTGAAGCTTTCTTT. Its translation is CASTPALGQDNTEAFF. The complete variable domain, with remaining parts taken from reference TRBV19 and TRBJ1-1, reads DGGITQSPKYLFRKEGQNVTLSCEQNLNHDAMYWYRQDPGQGLRLIYYSQIVNDFQKGDIAEGYSVSREKKESFPLTVTSAQKNPTAFYLCASTPALGQDNTEAFFGQGTRLTVV.

In its sample, this clone was seen a few times. The chain links TRBV30 to TRBJ2-1; a weak D match, TRBD2 (6 bases). With 6 bases removed from V and 9 bases from J, the gap between germline ends came to 18 bases. This CDR3 has 13 residues. Germline V gives CDR1 GTSNPN, CDR2 SVGIG (reference sequence). CDR3 sequence reads: CACRRAGTVEQFF. CDR3 nucleotides: TGTGCCTGCCGCCGGGCGGGAACGGTTGAGCAGTTCTTC.

The chain combines TRBV5-5 with TRBJ1-5; TRBD1 agrees at 9 bases. Germline loops: CDR1 SGHKS, CDR2 YYEKEE (reference sequence). This CDR3 region has 16 residues. The junction had 6 bases not matched to a gene; V was cut back by 4 bases and J by 1 base. The CDR3 DNA follows: TGTGCCAGCAGCCTTACAGGGGGCGTGAGCAATCAGCCCCAGCATTTT. Translated, it gives CASSLTGGVSNQPQHF. Full variable domain (missing parts from reference TRBV5-5 and TRBJ1-5): DAGVTQSPTHLIKTRGQQVTLRCSPISGHKSVSWYQQVLGQGPQFIFQYYEKEERGRGNFPDRFSARQFPNYSSELNVNALLLGDSALYLCASSLTGGVSNQPQHFGDGTRLSIL.

V usage is TRBV6-2 or TRBV6-3 and J usage is TRBJ2-2, with 7 positions matching TRBD1. CDR1 and CDR2 from the germline V gene are MNHEY and SVGEGT. V was pared by 5 bases and J by 3 bases, with 3 bases of the junction left unmatched. The CDR3 runs 14 residues. The CDR3 loop reads CASSTGVYTGELFF. The CDR3 nucleotides read TGTGCCAGCAGTACAGGGGTGTACACCGGGGAGCTGTTTTTT.

J is TRBJ2-2 and V is TRBV19; D is perhaps TRBD2 (6 bases). The CDR3 has 15 residues. Trimming pared 6 bases from V and 5 bases from J, leaving 16 bases between. The germline gives CDR1 LNHDA, CDR2 SQIVND (reference sequence). CDR3 region: CASSNTGTPTGELFF. The CDR3 nucleotides are TGTGCCAGTAGCAATACGGGGACTCCGACCGGGGAGCTGTTTTTT.